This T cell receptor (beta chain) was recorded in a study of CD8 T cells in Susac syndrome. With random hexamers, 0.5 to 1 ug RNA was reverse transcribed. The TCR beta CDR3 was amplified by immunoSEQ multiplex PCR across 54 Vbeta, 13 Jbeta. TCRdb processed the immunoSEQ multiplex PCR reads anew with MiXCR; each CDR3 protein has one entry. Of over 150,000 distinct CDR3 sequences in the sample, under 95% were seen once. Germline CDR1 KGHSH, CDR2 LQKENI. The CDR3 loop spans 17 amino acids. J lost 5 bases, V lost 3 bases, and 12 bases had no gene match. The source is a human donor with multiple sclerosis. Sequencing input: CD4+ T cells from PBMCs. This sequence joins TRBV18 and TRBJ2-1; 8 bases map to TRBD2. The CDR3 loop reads CASSPESGGARNNEQFF. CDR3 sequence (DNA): TGTGCCAGCTCACCCGAGTCCGGGGGGGCACGGAACAATGAGCAGTTCTTC.